This TCR beta chain comes out of a study of blood T cell repertoires in COVID-19. As for the study in general: Italy, Spain and the United States were the sources of the convalescent and acute COVID-19 samples. PBMCs, B-cell-depleted T cells, or T cells were the source of the cDNA or gDNA that made up the material.

This CDR3 region has 17 residues. J gave up 1 base and V 3 bases, and 6 bases lay outside the gene matches. CDR1 and CDR2 (germline): SGHNT, YYREEE (reference sequence). As processed by the authors: Scientists estimated how many nucleated cells there were by amplifying reference gene primers. Assay: immunoSEQ multiplex PCR; the TCRdb copy retains only in-frame clones and omits some. That table is the source of V, J and clone size, and D and trimming were worked out from the DNA. Among roughly 79,000 clones listed, around 80% were seen once. V and J are TRBV5-4 and TRBJ2-3; 12 nucleotides align to TRBD2. Input material: peripheral blood. The TCR originated in a man aged 55 to 70 with active or convalescent COVID-19. CDR3 DNA: TGTGCCAGCAGCTCTCTAGCGGGGGGGCCAGGCACAGATACGCAGTATTTT. Its translation is CASSSLAGGPGTDTQYF.